This T cell receptor (beta chain) was recovered during a study of blood T cell repertoires in COVID-19. Profiled with immunoSEQ multiplex PCR; TCRdb holds only in-frame clones, not every one. The table lists a few hundred thousand clones, roughly four fifths of them singletons. The source is a human donor with acute or convalescent COVID-19. The donor label of this sample is uncertain. Material for sequencing was peripheral blood.

The CDR3 protein is CASSYPRQNEKLFF. CDR3 in DNA: TGTGCCAGCAGCTACCCGCGGCAGAATGAAAAACTGTTTTTT. The chain employs TRBV7-2 and TRBJ1-4; D gene uncertain. This CDR3 has 14 residues. Germline V CDR1 and CDR2: SGHTA, FQGNSA. Trimming cost V 4 bases and J 5 bases, with 11 bases left between them.